These 5 T cell receptor beta chains were all obtained from the same sample, sequenced in a study of T cells in Graves' hyperthyroidism and ophthalmopathy. There were TCR beta CDR3 regions amplified from RNA transcripts. The HTBI primer set drove a first-round RT-PCR of the TCR CDR3. TCRdb used MiXCR to reprocess the multiplex PCR reads, holding one entry per CDR3 protein. Of under 500,000 distinct CDR3 sequences listed, 11% to 15% are singletons. Sequenced sample: blood. The receptors were sampled from a man aged 50 to 59 with Graves' ophthalmopathy.

The chain couples TRBV18 to TRBJ2-7; 9 nucleotides agree with TRBD2. V trimming: 3 bases; J trimming: 3 bases; junction bases outside the gene matches: 6. The CDR3 totals 15 residues. CDR1 is KGHSH and CDR2 is LQKENI in the germline V gene. CDR3 sequence: CASSPEGLANYEQYF. The DNA of the CDR3 is TGTGCCAGCTCACCGGAGGGACTAGCCAACTACGAGCAGTACTTC.

Only a few counts were recorded for this clonotype. The CDR3 nucleotides read TGTGCCACCCAGGGGGGGGGCAGCAACCAAGAGACCCAGTACTTC. Amino acids: CATQGGGSNQETQYF. This rearrangement joins TRBV24-1 to TRBJ2-5, with D perhaps being TRBD1 or TRBD2 (7 bases each). Germline V lookup: CDR1 KGHDR, CDR2 SFDVKD. The CDR3 is 15 amino acids. V dropped 9 bases and J dropped 0 bases, with 16 bases sitting between them.

This chain uses TRBV19 with TRBJ2-1, with 8 bases fitting TRBD1. Germline V gene lookup returns CDR1 LNHDA and CDR2 SQIVND (reference sequence). The V and J ends lost 8 bases and 3 bases, in that order; junction bases with no gene match: 9. The CDR3 covers 15 residues. As DNA, the CDR3 is TGTGCCAGTTTTCCTGGAACAGGGGGCTACAATGAGCAGTTCTTC. Protein: CASFPGTGGYNEQFF.

CDR3 loop: CASSRSTGLGTGELFF. DNA of the CDR3: TGTGCCAGCAGCCGAAGTACAGGGTTGGGCACCGGGGAGCTGTTTTTT. The V call is TRBV14, the J call TRBJ2-2; D is perhaps TRBD1 (6 bases). Per the germline V gene, CDR1 is SGHDN and CDR2 is FVKESK. Trimming took off 4 bases at V and 4 bases at J, with 16 bases between the two ends. This CDR3 has 16 amino acids.

This clonotype was picked up a small number of times. The gene calls are TRBV30 and TRBJ2-7; 11 bases agree with TRBD1. CDR3 length: 15 amino acids. In germline, CDR1 is GTSNPN, CDR2 SVGIG (reference sequence). V was pared by 3 bases and J by 4 bases, with 8 bases of the junction left unmatched. The CDR3 coding sequence is TGTGCCTGGAGCCACGCCGGGACAGGGGGGTACGAGCAGTACTTC. It encodes CAWSHAGTGGYEQYF.